This TCR beta chain was documented in a study of blood T cell repertoires in COVID-19. The CDR3 spans 12 residues. The germline V gene has CDR1 MNHNY and CDR2 SVGAGI (reference sequence). Trimming left V 2 bases short and J 6 bases short, with 5 bases between. This clone was recorded once. Residents of about 25 US areas, aged roughly 18 to 95 years, made up the participants. Method: immunoSEQ multiplex PCR; TCRdb's copy keeps in-frame clones and lacks some. The sample has fewer than 350,000 clones; approximately 90% are singletons. The V call is TRBV6-6, the J call TRBJ2-1; D remains ambiguous. The receptor was derived from a woman aged 40 to 50 with acute COVID-19. The sequenced sample was PBMCs or T cells enriched from blood (not recorded which). The CDR3: CASSYPFNEQFF. The CDR3 DNA sequence: TGTGCCAGCAGTTACCCCTTCAATGAGCAGTTCTTC.